These 6 T cell receptor beta chains were sequenced from one sample in a study of blood T cells in healthy people across ages. Alongside a J-beta primer mix, a sample-barcoded 5' primer served in a second PCR lasting roughly 6 to 11 cycles. In TCRdb, the 5' RACE reads were re-called with MiXCR into one record per CDR3 protein. The sample gives about 810,000 distinct CDR3 sequences, about 34% of which show up once; roughly 13% is in the top ten. The sample taken for sequencing was blood. These receptors all come from a man aged 18 to 35 in good health.

The V call is TRBV21-1, the J call TRBJ2-7; TRBD1 is the table's D call, not checked against the DNA. TRBV21-1 is a pseudogene segment. The CDR3 contains 20 residues. The CDR3 sequence is CASSKARWAGGPTLGYEQYF. The DNA for the CDR3 is TGTGCCAGCAGCAAAGCGAGGTGGGCAGGGGGCCCCACTTTAGGCTACGAGCAGTACTTC.

This chain joins TRBV12-3 or TRBV12-4 and TRBJ1-3; D not certain. V was trimmed by 7 bases and J by 1 base, leaving 17 bases between them. The CDR3 contains 16 residues. CDR3: CASTKSGIRSGNTIYF. DNA of the CDR3: TGTGCCAGCACCAAAAGCGGGATACGATCTGGAAACACCATATATTTT.

The rearrangement joins TRBV5-5 to TRBJ2-2; 7 bases fit TRBD1. The trim removed 7 bases at V and 6 bases at J, leaving 6 bases unmatched. CDR3 length: 13 residues. Germline V gene sequence: CDR1 SGHKS, CDR2 YYEKEE (reference sequence). Here the CDR3 reads CASWTGTSGELFF. In DNA form, the CDR3 reads TGTGCCAGCTGGACAGGAACCTCCGGGGAGCTGTTTTTT.

This clonotype has ten or more counts. This sequence joins TRBV7-2 and TRBJ1-2; a possible D gene is TRBD1 (6 bases). The germline gives CDR1 SGHTA, CDR2 FQGNSA. The length of the CDR3 is 16 residues. Trimming stripped 1 base from V and 0 bases from J, with 12 bases between. This CDR3 reads CASSLDGTRTNYGYTF. DNA of the CDR3: TGTGCCAGCAGCTTAGATGGGACAAGAACTAACTATGGCTACACCTTC. Full variable domain (rest looked up from reference TRBV7-2 and TRBJ1-2): GAGVSQSPSNKVTEKGKDVELRCDPISGHTALYWYRQSLGQGLEFLIYFQGNSAPDKSGLPSDRFSAERTGGSVSTLTIQRTQQEDSAVYLCASSLDGTRTNYGYTFGSGTRLTVV.

This clonotype was seen a handful of times. The rearrangement uses TRBV2 and TRBJ1-4, with no clear D. Germline CDR1 SNHLY, CDR2 FYNNEI. V was shortened by 6 bases and J by 4 bases, with 15 bases between the two germline ends. This CDR3 region has 15 residues. The CDR3, as DNA: TGTGCCAGCAGGGGCAGTCCCGAACGTAATGAAAAACTGTTTTTT. This gives the protein CASRGSPERNEKLFF. Full variable domain (rest looked up from reference TRBV2 and TRBJ1-4): EPEVTQTPSHQVTQMGQEVILRCVPISNHLYFYWYRQILGQKVEFLVSFYNNEISEKSEIFDDQFSVERPDGSNFTLKIRSTKLEDSAMYFCASRGSPERNEKLFFGSGTQLSVL.

The J gene is TRBJ2-6, the V gene TRBV5-6; D unresolved. Germline lookup yields CDR1 SGHDT and CDR2 YYEEEE. Trimming left V 2 bases short and J 0 bases short, with 12 bases between. This CDR3 is 17 amino acids long. The DNA for the CDR3 is TGTGCCAGCAGCTTCTGGATCTCCGCCTCTGGGGCCAACGTCCTGACTTTC. It specifies CASSFWISASGANVLTF.